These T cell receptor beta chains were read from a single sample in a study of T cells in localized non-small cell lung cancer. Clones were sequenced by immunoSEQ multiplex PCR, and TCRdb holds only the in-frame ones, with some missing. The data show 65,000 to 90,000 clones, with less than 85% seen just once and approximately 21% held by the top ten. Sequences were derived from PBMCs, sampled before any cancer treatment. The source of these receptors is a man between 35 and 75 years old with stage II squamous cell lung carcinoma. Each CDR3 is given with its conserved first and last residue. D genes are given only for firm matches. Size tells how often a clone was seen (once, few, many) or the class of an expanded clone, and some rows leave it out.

CDR3aa: CASSLPRAGETQYF; d_gene: NA; v_gene: TRBV28; j_gene: TRBJ2-5; abundance: NA
CDR3aa: CASSALSGTTSTDTQYF; d_gene: TRBD2; v_gene: TRBV9; j_gene: TRBJ2-3; abundance: few
CDR3aa: CASLRLNTEAFF; d_gene: NA; v_gene: TRBV6-6; j_gene: TRBJ1-1; abundance: once
CDR3aa: CASLIGAETQYF; d_gene: NA; v_gene: TRBV23-1; j_gene: TRBJ2-5; abundance: NA
CDR3aa: CASSPLGRGHTYEQYF; d_gene: NA; v_gene: TRBV7-9; j_gene: TRBJ2-7; abundance: few
CDR3aa: CAWDREREAYNEQFF; d_gene: TRBD2; v_gene: TRBV30; j_gene: TRBJ2-1; abundance: NA
CDR3aa: CASSLSDGTYEQYF; d_gene: NA; v_gene: TRBV27; j_gene: TRBJ2-7; abundance: NA
CDR3aa: CASSLSRNEQFF; d_gene: NA; v_gene: TRBV7-9; j_gene: TRBJ2-1; abundance: many
CDR3aa: CASSLMGGNTEAFF; d_gene: NA; v_gene: TRBV11-2; j_gene: TRBJ1-1; abundance: NA
CDR3aa: CSVEPRGQGAVGELFF; d_gene: TRBD1; v_gene: TRBV29-1; j_gene: TRBJ2-2; abundance: NA
CDR3aa: CASSQGYLFDPRGTNYGYTF; d_gene: NA; v_gene: TRBV4-1; j_gene: TRBJ1-2; abundance: once
CDR3aa: CASSTHLTGNYGYTF; d_gene: TRBD1; v_gene: TRBV2; j_gene: TRBJ1-2; abundance: NA
CDR3aa: CAISRGQDNQPQHF; d_gene: TRBD1; v_gene: TRBV10-3; j_gene: TRBJ1-5; abundance: NA
CDR3aa: CASSPSPGPNLQYF; d_gene: NA; v_gene: TRBV6-5; j_gene: TRBJ2-7; abundance: NA
CDR3aa: CAISVGETQYF; d_gene: NA; v_gene: TRBV19; j_gene: TRBJ2-5; abundance: NA
CDR3aa: CASSLGPTELFF; d_gene: NA; v_gene: TRBV11-2; j_gene: TRBJ2-2; abundance: NA
CDR3aa: CASSFRAGGDAGELFF; d_gene: TRBD2; v_gene: TRBV11-1; j_gene: TRBJ2-2; abundance: NA
CDR3aa: CSVGLPRGGNQPQHF; d_gene: NA; v_gene: TRBV29-1; j_gene: TRBJ1-5; abundance: few
CDR3aa: CASSPQGYTEAFF; d_gene: NA; v_gene: TRBV6-6; j_gene: TRBJ1-1; abundance: NA
CDR3aa: CASSLVRGSVNEQFF; d_gene: TRBD2; v_gene: TRBV7-6; j_gene: TRBJ2-1; abundance: NA
CDR3aa: CASSLDRPLVDTIYF; d_gene: NA; v_gene: TRBV5-8; j_gene: TRBJ1-3; abundance: NA
CDR3aa: CASSQERGTEAFF; d_gene: NA; v_gene: TRBV4-3; j_gene: TRBJ1-1; abundance: NA
CDR3aa: CASSSLQGAGELFF; d_gene: TRBD1; v_gene: TRBV7-2; j_gene: TRBJ2-2; abundance: NA
CDR3aa: CASSGRTGTASNTIYF; d_gene: TRBD1; v_gene: TRBV5-1; j_gene: TRBJ1-3; abundance: NA
CDR3aa: CASSLGPNNEKLFF; d_gene: NA; v_gene: TRBV7-9; j_gene: TRBJ1-4; abundance: NA
CDR3aa: CASSAGGIGEKLFF; d_gene: NA; v_gene: TRBV5-4; j_gene: TRBJ1-4; abundance: NA
CDR3aa: CASSVGQGNEKLFF; d_gene: TRBD1; v_gene: TRBV9; j_gene: TRBJ1-4; abundance: NA
CDR3aa: CASSLQGNGYTF; d_gene: TRBD1; v_gene: TRBV4-1; j_gene: TRBJ1-2; abundance: NA
CDR3aa: CASSSRGYLINEQYF; d_gene: NA; v_gene: TRBV27; j_gene: TRBJ2-7; abundance: NA
CDR3aa: CASSPRTPSEQYF; d_gene: NA; v_gene: TRBV6-6; j_gene: TRBJ2-7; abundance: NA
CDR3aa: CASRALATDIQYF; d_gene: NA; v_gene: TRBV2; j_gene: TRBJ2-4; abundance: once
CDR3aa: CASSKPGTDTQYF; d_gene: NA; v_gene: TRBV11-3; j_gene: TRBJ2-3; abundance: NA
CDR3aa: CASSYTYEQYF; d_gene: NA; v_gene: TRBV25-1; j_gene: TRBJ2-7; abundance: NA
CDR3aa: CAISEGQRNSPLHF; d_gene: NA; v_gene: TRBV10-3; j_gene: TRBJ1-6; abundance: NA
CDR3aa: CASSLRGTIPGETQYF; d_gene: NA; v_gene: TRBV28; j_gene: TRBJ2-5; abundance: NA
CDR3aa: CASSQVGAQGASLQQYF; d_gene: TRBD1; v_gene: TRBV4-1; j_gene: TRBJ2-7; abundance: NA
CDR3aa: CASSQGTGAYNEQFF; d_gene: NA; v_gene: TRBV4-3; j_gene: TRBJ2-1; abundance: NA
CDR3aa: CASSRGTYGGMDRAFF; d_gene: NA; v_gene: TRBV14; j_gene: TRBJ1-1; abundance: few
CDR3aa: CASSADGRSTDTQYF; d_gene: NA; v_gene: TRBV5-1; j_gene: TRBJ2-3; abundance: NA
CDR3aa: CAWSVKYGELGYNEQFF; d_gene: NA; v_gene: TRBV30; j_gene: TRBJ2-1; abundance: NA
CDR3aa: CASSLAQDRGVYNEQFF; d_gene: TRBD1; v_gene: TRBV5-1; j_gene: TRBJ2-1; abundance: NA
CDR3aa: CASSPGGREPQHF; d_gene: NA; v_gene: TRBV18; j_gene: TRBJ1-5; abundance: NA
CDR3aa: CATSPEGRLAGSGELFF; d_gene: TRBD2; v_gene: TRBV15; j_gene: TRBJ2-2; abundance: NA
CDR3aa: CASSESAGAPDTQYF; d_gene: NA; v_gene: TRBV6-1; j_gene: TRBJ2-3; abundance: NA
CDR3aa: CASSPRARGQGGELFF; d_gene: TRBD1; v_gene: TRBV5-6; j_gene: TRBJ2-2; abundance: NA